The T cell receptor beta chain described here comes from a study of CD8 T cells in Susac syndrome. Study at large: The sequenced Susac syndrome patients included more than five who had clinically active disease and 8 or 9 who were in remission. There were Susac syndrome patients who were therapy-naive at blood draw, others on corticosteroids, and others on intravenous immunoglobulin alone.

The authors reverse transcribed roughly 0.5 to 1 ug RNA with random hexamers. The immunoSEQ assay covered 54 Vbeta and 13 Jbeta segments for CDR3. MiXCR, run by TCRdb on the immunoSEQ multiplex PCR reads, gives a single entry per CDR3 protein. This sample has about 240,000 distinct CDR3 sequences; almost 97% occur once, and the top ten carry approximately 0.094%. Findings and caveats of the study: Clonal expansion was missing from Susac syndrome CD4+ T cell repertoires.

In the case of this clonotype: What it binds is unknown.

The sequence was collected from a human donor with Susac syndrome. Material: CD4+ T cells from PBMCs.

CDR3 protein: CASSALGQTNRGYTF. The CDR3 coding sequence is TGTGCCAGCAGCGCCTTGGGACAGACAAACCGTGGCTACACCTTC. The chain carries TRBV28 and TRBJ1-2, with 7 bases matching TRBD1. This CDR3 is built from 15 residues. The germline V gene encodes CDR1 MDHEN and CDR2 SYDVKM. The trim removed 6 bases at V and 7 bases at J, leaving 14 bases unmatched.